Detailed here is one T cell receptor beta chain. At the DNA level, this CDR3 is encoded by other sequences in the same sample as well. Use of 60 Vbeta and 13 Jbeta primers characterized the PCR. Produced via immunoSEQ multiplex PCR; TCRdb's table is partial and in-frame only. The sample lists approximately 100,000 clones, around 76% occurring once. The data were obtained in a study of cytomegalovirus exposure and HLA in healthy donors. The CDR3 loop spans 14 amino acids. Germline assignment: CDR1 ENHRY and CDR2 SYGVKD. V is TRBV10-3 and J is TRBJ2-5, with TRBD2 identical over 9 bases. The J call is in doubt because the DNA end fits TRBJ2-7 better. The sequencing input was PBMCs. The sequence derives from a woman between 45 and 60 years old in good health and CMV-seropositive. Here the CDR3 DNA reads TGTGCCATCAGGGACACCAGCGGGGGGACCGAGCAGTACTTC. Amino acids: CAIRDTSGGTEQYF.